What follows are 27 T cell receptor beta chains derived from one specimen sequenced in a study of blood T cell repertoires in COVID-19. Assay used: immunoSEQ multiplex PCR; TCRdb lists only in-frame clones, some missing. The sample consists of 100,000 to 150,000 clones, around 77% of them appearing once. Sequencing input: peripheral blood. All receptors come from a man aged 60-69 years with active or convalescent COVID-19.

This chain links TRBV5-8 with TRBJ2-3; 7 bases are a match to TRBD1. V was clipped by 3 bases and J by 1 base; unmatched bases: 8. Germline V gene lookup returns CDR1 SGHTS and CDR2 YDEGEE. The CDR3 contains 16 residues. The DNA of the CDR3 is TGTGCCAGCAGCTCACGGACAGGAGGAGGCACAGATACGCAGTATTTT. Its translation is CASSSRTGGGTDTQYF.

The chain employs TRBV4-2 and TRBJ2-7; 7 bases align to TRBD2. The germline V gene encodes CDR1 LGHNA and CDR2 YNFKEQ. The V and J ends lost 3 bases and 5 bases, in that order; junction bases with no gene match: 10. The CDR3 consists of 15 residues. In DNA form, the CDR3 reads TGTGCCAGCAGCCACCAGGCGGGGGAGAGCCACGAGCAGTACTTC. Translating it yields CASSHQAGESHEQYF.

J is TRBJ2-7 and V is TRBV4-2, with D perhaps TRBD2 (6 bases). The CDR3 covers 19 residues. Germline V gene data show CDR1 as LGHNA and CDR2 as YNFKEQ. The V and J ends lost 1 base and 2 bases respectively, with 24 bases between them. CDR3 coding DNA: TGTGCCAGCAGCCAAGTTGCTCGATTGGGGACTCATATTACCTACGAGCAGTACTTC. It yields the protein CASSQVARLGTHITYEQYF.

The V and J genes are TRBV7-2 and TRBJ1-1, with 7 bases lining up with TRBD1. The germline gives CDR1 SGHTA, CDR2 FQGNSA. The ends lost 8 bases at V and 1 base at J; junction bases unmatched: 10. CDR3 length: 15 residues. CDR3 in amino acids: CASVLSGQKNTEAFF. CDR3 coding DNA: TGTGCCAGCGTTCTATCGGGACAGAAGAACACTGAAGCTTTCTTT.

The CDR3 region has the DNA TGCGCCAGCAGACTGACTAGCGAGACGCAGTATTTT. Translated, it gives CASRLTSETQYF. V and J are TRBV5-1 and TRBJ2-3; 8 positions match TRBD2. This CDR3 is built from 12 residues. V trimming: 5 bases; J trimming: 9 bases; junction bases outside the gene matches: 5. Germline V gives CDR1 SGHRS, CDR2 YFSETQ.

A few counts support this clone. Written as DNA, the CDR3 is TGTGCCAGCAGCAAACAAGGGGGCAAGGTGAGTCGGGAGCAGTACTTC. The encoded protein is CASSKQGGKVSREQYF. The gene calls are TRBV21-1 and TRBJ2-7; the table's D call of TRBD1 was not tested on the DNA. TRBV21-1 is a pseudogene. The CDR3 consists of 16 residues.

The genes are TRBV5-4 and TRBJ2-3; 12 bases align to TRBD1. The CDR3 contains 16 residues. Germline lookup yields CDR1 SGHNT and CDR2 YYREEE (reference sequence). The V gene end was trimmed by 10 bases and the J gene end by 5 bases; junction bases not matched to a gene: 14. The CDR3 region has the DNA TGTGCCGCCCACTCCGAGGGGACAGGGGGCGTAGATACGCAGTATTTT. Its protein is CAAHSEGTGGVDTQYF.

The rearrangement uses TRBV7-2 and TRBJ2-5, with 14 bases fitting TRBD2. The CDR3 is 18 amino acids. V gave up 4 bases and J gave up 5 bases; unmatched junction bases: 12. Germline CDR1 SGHTA, CDR2 FQGNSA. DNA for the CDR3: TGTGCCAGCAGCTCCCGACTAGCGGGAGGGCCGACTGGGGAGACCCAGTACTTC. This gives the protein CASSSRLAGGPTGETQYF. The whole variable domain, remainder taken from reference TRBV7-2 and TRBJ2-5, is GAGVSQSPSNKVTEKGKDVELRCDPISGHTALYWYRQSLGQGLEFLIYFQGNSAPDKSGLPSDRFSAERTGGSVSTLTIQRTQQEDSAVYLCASSSRLAGGPTGETQYFGPGTRLLVL.

This chain joins TRBV18 and TRBJ1-4, with D perhaps TRBD1 (5 bases). V was pared by 1 base and J by 7 bases, with 13 bases between. The CDR3 sequence is 15 residues long. Germline V gene data show CDR1 as KGHSH and CDR2 as LQKENI. CDR3: CASSPLQGYSEKLFF. The CDR3 DNA follows: TGTGCCAGCTCACCACTCCAGGGCTATAGTGAAAAACTGTTTTTT.

The chain carries TRBV24-1 and TRBJ2-3; 8 nucleotides agree with TRBD2. The germline V gene has CDR1 KGHDR and CDR2 SFDVKD. The CDR3 contains 15 residues. J lost 6 bases, V lost 2 bases, and 6 bases had no gene match. The CDR3 region is CATSDSSGRGDTQYF. CDR3 nucleotide sequence: TGTGCCACCAGTGATTCGAGCGGGAGAGGGGATACGCAGTATTTT.

The rearrangement links TRBV18 to TRBJ2-5; the match to TRBD2 covers 7 bases. The CDR3 covers 15 residues. CDR1 and CDR2 from the germline V gene are KGHSH and LQKENI. The junction had 4 bases not matched to a gene; V was cut back by 1 base and J by 2 bases. The CDR3 sequence: CASSPQRRGQETQYF. The DNA for the CDR3 is TGTGCCAGCTCACCACAGAGGCGGGGGCAAGAGACCCAGTACTTC.

The chain couples TRBV7-2 to TRBJ2-1; 7 bases match TRBD2. After removal of 4 bases from V and 7 bases from J, the junction contained 7 bases not matched to a gene. CDR3 length: 14 residues. Germline CDR1 reads SGHTA; CDR2 reads FQGNSA. As DNA, the CDR3 is TGTGCCAGCAGCTCTAGCGGTTCTTGGAATGAGCAGTTCTTC. This encodes CASSSSGSWNEQFF.

The chain recombines TRBV30 with TRBJ1-5; 7 bases are a match to TRBD1. Germline assignment: CDR1 GTSNPN and CDR2 SVGIG (reference sequence). The CDR3 extends over 14 amino acids. V shed 5 bases and J 0 bases; nucleotides not matched to a gene: 4. CDR3 in amino acids: CAWGQGVSNQPQHF. The CDR3 DNA follows: TGTGCCTGGGGCCAGGGGGTTAGCAATCAGCCCCAGCATTTT.

The J gene is TRBJ1-4, the V gene TRBV10-3; D not certain. V lost 3 bases, J lost 3 bases, and 11 bases lay in between. The germline gives CDR1 ENHRY, CDR2 SYGVKD. CDR3 length: 15 amino acids. CDR3 region: CAISENRPPNEKLFF. Here the CDR3 DNA reads TGTGCCATCAGTGAAAACAGACCCCCTAATGAAAAACTGTTTTTT.

The rearrangement uses TRBV5-1 and TRBJ2-5; 7 nucleotides line up with TRBD2. Germline V CDR1 and CDR2: SGHRS, YFSETQ. The trim removed 3 bases at V and 4 bases at J, leaving 6 bases unmatched. The length of the CDR3 is 14 residues. DNA of the CDR3: TGCGCCAGCAGCTCCAGGCCGGGGGGAGAGACCCAGTACTTC. Residues: CASSSRPGGETQYF.

This chain uses TRBV19 with TRBJ1-5; tentatively, D is TRBD1 (5 bases). Trimming pared 0 bases from V and 9 bases from J, leaving 21 bases between. This CDR3 contains 17 residues. Germline loops: CDR1 LNHDA, CDR2 SQIVND (reference sequence). The CDR3 region has the DNA TGTGCCAGTAGTATAGACCCCGGTGGGGACTCGGTCGGGCCCCAGCATTTT. Residues: CASSIDPGGDSVGPQHF.

The chain uses TRBV3-1 (or the pseudogene TRBV3-2) and TRBJ2-2; D may be TRBD1 (6 bases). The ends were cut back, 4 bases at V and 0 bases at J, with 9 bases in the middle. The CDR3 totals 15 residues. CDR1 and CDR2 (germline): LGHDT, YNNKEL (reference sequence). The CDR3 protein is CASSLDSTNTGELFF. CDR3 bases: TGTGCCAGCAGCCTGGACAGCACGAACACCGGGGAGCTGTTTTTT.

There are a few counts of this clone. The chain employs TRBV28 and TRBJ1-5, with D possibly matching TRBD1 (6 bases). CDR1 MDHEN and CDR2 SYDVKM come from the germline V gene. The CDR3 extends over 15 amino acids. The germline V and J ends were trimmed by 3 bases and 2 bases, with 11 bases remaining between them. As DNA, the CDR3 is TGTGCCAGCAGTTTCCCCTCAGGGGGCAATCAGCCCCAGCATTTT. It specifies CASSFPSGGNQPQHF.

This clone was detected only a few times. The genes are TRBV2 and TRBJ2-7, with TRBD2 matching over 13 bases. This CDR3 is built from 14 residues. Germline loops: CDR1 SNHLY, CDR2 FYNNEI. The V gene end was trimmed by 6 bases and the J gene end by 11 bases; junction bases not matched to a gene: 10. CDR3 amino acids: CASRADAGLAGEYF. The CDR3 nucleotides read TGTGCCAGCAGAGCGGACGCCGGACTAGCGGGAGAGTACTTC.

J is TRBJ2-1 and V is TRBV11-3; the match to TRBD2 covers 8 bases. Unmatched junction bases numbered 3, after V lost 7 bases and J lost 1 base. CDR3 size: 14 residues. Germline CDR1 SGHNT, CDR2 YENEEA. The CDR3 reads CASTSGSSYNEQFF. The CDR3 bases are TGTGCCAGCACCAGCGGGAGTTCCTACAATGAGCAGTTCTTC.

The gene calls are TRBV28 and TRBJ1-4, with TRBD1 identical over 8 bases. With V trimmed by 3 bases and J by 7 bases, 4 bases remained unmatched. This CDR3 is 14 amino acids long. Germline V CDR1 and CDR2: MDHEN, SYDVKM. CDR3 amino acids: CASSFLQGVEKLFF. The CDR3 nucleotides are TGTGCCAGCAGTTTCTTACAGGGGGTTGAAAAACTGTTTTTT.

This clone was counted a few times. The chain links TRBV5-5 to TRBJ2-5; 14 positions agree with TRBD2. This CDR3 region has 20 residues. V trimming: 2 bases; J trimming: 4 bases; junction bases outside the gene matches: 16. Germline CDR1 and CDR2: SGHKS and YYEKEE (reference sequence). The CDR3 DNA follows: TGTGCCAGCAGCTTCCCCCGGGTAGGGACTAGCGGGAGCCACCCAGAGACCCAGTACTTC. Its translation: CASSFPRVGTSGSHPETQYF.

V gene TRBV21-1 combines with J gene TRBJ1-3; the table's D call of TRBD1 was not tested on the DNA. TRBV21-1 is termed a pseudogene. The CDR3 is made up of 15 amino acids. CDR3 in DNA: TGTGCCAGCAGCGAACCGGGACAGGGAGAAAACACCATATATTTT. Residues: CASSEPGQGENTIYF.

The V gene is TRBV7-9, the J gene TRBJ2-7; no clear D. The ends were cut back, 4 bases at V and 6 bases at J, with 22 bases in the middle. The CDR3 is 16 residues long. CDR1 and CDR2 from the germline V gene are SEHNR and FQNEAQ (reference sequence). The CDR3 spells CASSSTWAEERREQYF. The CDR3 coding sequence is TGTGCCAGCAGCTCCACGTGGGCAGAAGAACGCCGCGAGCAGTACTTC.

Only a few counts were recorded for this clone. The chain is built from TRBV6-2 or TRBV6-3 and TRBJ2-7; 11 bases match TRBD1. The ends lost 4 bases at V and 1 base at J; junction bases unmatched: 0. This CDR3 region has 14 residues. CDR1 is MNHEY, CDR2 SVGEGT, per germline. The CDR3 sequence: CASSWDRGSYEQYF. CDR3 sequence (DNA): TGTGCCAGCAGTTGGGACAGGGGGTCCTACGAGCAGTACTTC.

J is TRBJ2-1 and V is TRBV5-1, with 8 bases lining up with TRBD1. Per the germline V gene, CDR1 is SGHRS and CDR2 is YFSETQ. The CDR3 has 13 amino acids. Trimming removed 4 bases from V and 8 bases from J; junction bases left unmatched: 5. Here the CDR3 reads CASSGLQGDEQFF. The CDR3 bases are TGCGCCAGCAGCGGACTACAGGGGGATGAGCAGTTCTTC. Supplemented by reference TRBV5-1 and TRBJ2-1, the full variable domain reads KAGVTQTPRYLIKTRGQQVTLSCSPISGHRSVSWYQQTPGQGLQFLFEYFSETQRNKGNFPGRFSGRQFSNSRSEMNVSTLELGDSALYLCASSGLQGDEQFFGPGTRLTVL.

This clone has only a few counts. The rearrangement links TRBV28 to TRBJ2-3; 8 bases are shared with TRBD2. Germline V gives CDR1 MDHEN, CDR2 SYDVKM. The CDR3 has 17 residues. V trimming: 3 bases; J trimming: 3 bases; junction bases outside the gene matches: 11. The CDR3, as DNA: TGTGCCAGCAGTTTTTGGCCTATCGGGAGGGCAACAGATACGCAGTATTTT. Amino acids: CASSFWPIGRATDTQYF.